This T cell receptor beta chain was observed in a study of blood T cell repertoires in COVID-19. This clone appeared a few times. The table came from immunoSEQ multiplex PCR; TCRdb's copy has only in-frame clones and leaves some out. The sample lists about 400,000 clones, around 90% occurring once. Germline values: CDR1 GTSNPN, CDR2 SVGIG (reference sequence). The V and J ends lost 2 bases and 7 bases, in that order; junction bases with no gene match: 5. CDR3 length: 13 residues. This receptor was taken from a woman aged 35 to 49 with acute COVID-19. J is TRBJ1-5 and V is TRBV30; the match to TRBD1 covers 7 bases. The sample comprised PBMCs or T cells enriched from blood (not recorded which). The DNA of the CDR3 is TGTGCCTGGAGTTCAGGGGGACGGCAGCCCCAGCATTTT. Amino acids: CAWSSGGRQPQHF.